The present entry profiles one T cell receptor beta chain with its context. Authors' processing steps: Cell counts per sample came from amplifying reference gene primers. Only in-frame clones appear in the TCRdb table, and some are missing; sequencing was by immunoSEQ multiplex PCR. V, J and clone size reflect that table, while D and trimming were determined from the DNA. This table has around 370,000 clones, over 80% appearing once. This record comes from a study of blood T cell repertoires in COVID-19. About the study: The United States, Italy and Spain were the sources of the acute and convalescent COVID-19 samples. In each case, the material was cDNA or gDNA derived from T cells, B-cell-depleted T cells, or PBMCs.

CDR3 length equals 14 residues. Trimming took 5 bases from V and 5 from J, leaving 16 bases between them. CDR1 is SEHNR, CDR2 FQNEAQ, per germline (reference sequence). Seattle patient enrollment occurred during active infection, with longitudinal follow-up thereafter. The sample consisted of peripheral blood. The receptor comes from a woman aged 50 to 60 with COVID-19, enrolled during active disease. The rearrangement links TRBV7-9 to TRBJ2-7; D possibly corresponds to TRBD1 (6 bases). The CDR3 loop is CASSLPYRAHEQYF. CDR3 DNA: TGTGCCAGCAGCCTTCCGTACAGGGCTCACGAGCAGTACTTC.